Detailed here is one T cell receptor (beta chain). Methods used by the authors: Amplified reference gene primers provided the basis for estimating nucleated cell counts. Profiled with immunoSEQ multiplex PCR; TCRdb holds only in-frame clones, not every one. D and trimming come from the DNA, and the V and J calls and clone size come from that table. The repertoire holds a few hundred thousand clones, with around 87% as singletons. This sample stems from a study of blood T cell repertoires in COVID-19. Study-wide background: Researchers got acute and convalescent COVID-19 samples from the United States, Italy and Spain.

Recruits, aged about 18 to 100 years, lived in 25 or so US areas. Participants had their cohort set by participant-reported clinical history. Trimming left V 0 bases short and J 2 bases short, with 11 bases between. The CDR3 is 15 residues long. The germline V gene has CDR1 SNHLY and CDR2 FYNNEI. Source material: PBMCs or T cells enriched from blood (not recorded which). This TCR derives from a man under 40 who had recovered from COVID-19. The chain joins TRBV2 to TRBJ2-7; a weak D match, TRBD2 (6 bases). The DNA of the CDR3 is TGTGCCAGCAGTGAAGCGGGCTGGGGGGCCTACGAGCAGTACTTC. Translated: CASSEAGWGAYEQYF.